What follows describes a single TCR beta chain. This sample is part of a study of shared clonotypes between healthy human individuals. V gave up 4 bases and J gave up 1 base, with 9 bases separating them. The germline V gene encodes CDR1 SGHNT and CDR2 YYREEE (reference sequence). This CDR3 region has 13 residues. The protocol was immunoSEQ multiplex PCR, while the TCRdb copy is restricted to in-frame clones and leaves out a portion. This table has millions of clones, approximately 95% appearing once. The receptor was isolated from a man younger than 30 in good health. The source material was naive CD4+ T cells sorted from blood. Subset noted: CD45RA+ positively selected. The chain recombines TRBV5-4 with TRBJ2-7; D possibly corresponds to TRBD2 (6 bases). The CDR3 nucleotides are TGTGCCAGCAGCCCCCGGGAGTCCTACGAGCAGTACTTC. This sequence encodes CASSPRESYEQYF.